Listed here are 10 T cell receptor beta chains from one sample, sequenced in a study of blood T cell repertoires in COVID-19. TCRdb keeps only in-frame clones here, not all; method: immunoSEQ multiplex PCR. The sample lists approximately 130,000 clones, around three quarters occurring once. The material sequenced was peripheral blood. These TCRs come from a human donor in a cohort sampled during active COVID-19.

The chain combines TRBV19 with TRBJ1-1; D unclear. The CDR3 spans 15 residues. Trimming pared 7 bases from V and 0 bases from J, leaving 15 bases between. Germline V lookup: CDR1 LNHDA, CDR2 SQIVND (reference sequence). The CDR3, as DNA: TGTGCCAGTACCCCCCCGTCGGTGATGAACACTGAAGCTTTCTTT. This codes for CASTPPSVMNTEAFF.

There are a few counts of this clone. The CDR3 is CASSQERRGYRYEQYF. The CDR3 DNA is TGTGCCAGCAGCCAAGAAAGGAGGGGTTACCGCTACGAGCAGTACTTC. V is TRBV14 and J is TRBJ2-7, with D perhaps matching TRBD2 (6 bases). The germline V and J ends were trimmed by 0 bases and 3 bases, with 15 bases remaining between them. The germline V gene has CDR1 SGHDN and CDR2 FVKESK. The CDR3 consists of 16 residues.

V gene TRBV9 combines with J gene TRBJ2-7; no definite D call. Between the trimmed V and J ends, which lost 7 bases and 3 bases, there was a span of 14 bases. The CDR3 consists of 13 residues. CDR1 is SGDLS and CDR2 is YYNGEE in the germline V gene. This CDR3 is CASGPAVGYEQYF. In nucleotides, the CDR3 is TGTGCCAGCGGGCCGGCCGTAGGCTACGAGCAGTACTTC.

The chain employs TRBV5-4 and TRBJ2-1; the match to TRBD2 covers 13 bases. The V segment lost 4 bases and the J segment 7 bases; nucleotides outside the gene matches: 5. CDR1 and CDR2 (germline): SGHNT, YYREEE (reference sequence). This CDR3 region has 15 residues. The CDR3: CASSAGLAGVNEQFF. CDR3 sequence (DNA): TGTGCCAGCAGCGCCGGACTAGCGGGGGTAAATGAGCAGTTCTTC.

The chain combines TRBV3-1 (or the pseudogene TRBV3-2) with TRBJ1-4, with D unclear. This CDR3 is 13 amino acids long. The V gene lost 2 bases and the J gene lost 8 bases, with 9 bases spanning the gap. Germline values: CDR1 LGHDT, CDR2 YNNKEL (reference sequence). CDR3 DNA sequence: TGTGCCAGCAGCCAAAGAACAGTCGAAAAACTGTTTTTT. This translates into CASSQRTVEKLFF.

The chain has TRBV28 and TRBJ1-5; TRBD1 matches 7 bases. This CDR3 region has 12 residues. Germline V gives CDR1 MDHEN, CDR2 SYDVKM. V lost 5 bases, J lost 6 bases, and 1 base stayed unmatched. In DNA, the CDR3 is TGTGCCAGCAGTAGGGGGCGTCAGCCCCAGCATTTT. Encoded protein: CASSRGRQPQHF.

V usage is TRBV30 and J usage is TRBJ1-6, with D maybe TRBD1 (6 bases). Trimming stripped 2 bases from V and 7 bases from J, with 9 bases between. The CDR3 is made up of 13 amino acids. Germline assignment: CDR1 GTSNPN and CDR2 SVGIG (reference sequence). CDR3 region: CAWSLGQNSPLHF. Written as DNA, the CDR3 is TGTGCCTGGAGTCTTGGACAGAATTCACCCCTCCACTTT. Supplemented by reference TRBV30 and TRBJ1-6, the full variable domain reads SQTIHQWPATLVQPVGSPLSLECTVEGTSNPNLYWYRQAAGRGLQLLFYSVGIGQISSEVPQNLSASRPQDRQFILSSKKLLLSDSGFYLCAWSLGQNSPLHFGNGTRLTVT.

This chain uses TRBV6-6 with TRBJ2-3; D is uncertain. This CDR3 has 13 amino acids. Germline values: CDR1 MNHNY, CDR2 SVGAGI (reference sequence). Trimming pared 8 bases from V and 4 bases from J, leaving 13 bases between. The CDR3: CASSGRVADTQYF. CDR3 sequence (DNA): TGTGCCAGCTCTGGGCGTGTGGCAGATACGCAGTATTTT.

V gene TRBV7-9 combines with J gene TRBJ2-7, with a possible D match to TRBD2 (5 bases). CDR1 is SEHNR and CDR2 is FQNEAQ in the germline V gene (reference sequence). The germline V and J ends were trimmed by 6 bases and 0 bases, with 12 bases remaining between them. The CDR3 is made up of 14 amino acids. The CDR3 DNA follows: TGTGCCAGCAGTCCCGTGGGGAGCTCCTACGAGCAGTACTTC. Amino acids: CASSPVGSSYEQYF.

The V gene is TRBV7-8, the J gene TRBJ1-2, with D possibly being TRBD1 (5 bases). Trimming removed 4 bases from V and 5 bases from J, with 20 bases in between. The length of the CDR3 is 16 residues. From germline, CDR1 is SGHVS and CDR2 FQNEAQ. The CDR3, as DNA: TGTGCCAGCAGCTCCCCCCGGGGGACCCAAGGGTATGGCTACACCTTC. Residues: CASSSPRGTQGYGYTF.